The 18 T cell receptor beta chains listed next were all sequenced from one sample in a study of T-cell reconstitution after alpha-beta-depleted transplantation in children. Unique molecular identifiers tagged the TCRbeta library. TCRdb reprocessed the PCR reads via MiXCR and lists one record per CDR3 protein. The table records some 200,000 distinct CDR3 sequences, 7% to 9% of them present only once. The specimen was PBMCs, mostly from graft donor cells, collected 360 days after TCRalphabeta/CD19-depleted stem cell transplant. The receptors stem from a male patient between 2 and 10 years old who had a stem cell transplant for acute myeloid leukemia, so the T cells may come from the graft donor.

This clonotype was recorded a few times. The chain combines TRBV27 with TRBJ2-3; a possible D gene is TRBD1 (6 bases). V was shortened by 7 bases and J by 4 bases, with 18 bases between the two germline ends. The germline V gene encodes CDR1 MNHEY and CDR2 SMNVEV (reference sequence). The CDR3 spans 15 residues. The CDR3 region has the DNA TGTGCCAGCAAACCCGACAGGATCTTCCCAGATACGCAGTATTTT. This gives the protein CASKPDRIFPDTQYF.

The rearrangement links TRBV6-5 to TRBJ1-5; 8 bases fit TRBD1. Germline loops: CDR1 MNHEY, CDR2 SVGAGI. Unmatched junction bases numbered 6, after V lost 5 bases and J lost 0 bases. The CDR3 is 16 residues long. The CDR3 bases are TGTGCCAGCAGTCTACGACAGGGGTCTAGCAATCAGCCCCAGCATTTT. Protein sequence: CASSLRQGSSNQPQHF.

This clonotype was seen many times. The chain is built from TRBV7-9 and TRBJ1-1; weak D call: TRBD1 (6 bases). Germline V gene lookup returns CDR1 SEHNR and CDR2 FQNEAQ (reference sequence). Trimming pared 2 bases from V and 9 bases from J, leaving 16 bases between. The CDR3 is 14 residues long. The CDR3 sequence is CASSLLAGTTKAFF. The CDR3 coding sequence is TGTGCCAGCAGCTTACTTGCTGGGACAACCAAAGCTTTCTTT.

The table lists this clonotype with a few counts. The gene calls are TRBV27 and TRBJ1-4, with 9 nucleotides matching TRBD1. This CDR3 has 18 amino acids. Losses at the gene ends were 6 bases for V and 7 bases for J; bases not matched to a gene: 18. Germline CDR1 MNHEY, CDR2 SMNVEV (reference sequence). This chain's CDR3 is CASRDRGTPHFPGEKLFF. For the CDR3, the DNA is TGTGCCAGCAGGGACAGGGGCACGCCCCACTTCCCAGGTGAAAAACTGTTTTTT.

This clonotype was counted between two and nine times. The V and J genes are TRBV12-3 or TRBV12-4 and TRBJ1-5, with a possible D match to TRBD1 (6 bases). V dropped 4 bases and J dropped 2 bases, with 12 bases sitting between them. The CDR3 length is 15 residues. The CDR3 nucleotides read TGTGCCAGCAGTTCCACAGGGATTGGCAATCAGCCCCAGCATTTT. Amino acids: CASSSTGIGNQPQHF.

In this sample, this clonotype turned up many times. The chain combines TRBV12-3 or TRBV12-4 with TRBJ2-1; TRBD2 matches 10 bases. V lost 5 bases, J lost 7 bases, and 5 bases stayed unmatched. The CDR3 sequence is 14 residues long. In nucleotides, the CDR3 is TGTGCCAGCAGTAGCGGGAGGGCAGGGAATGAGCAGTTCTTC. This translates into CASSSGRAGNEQFF.

About this clonotype: The junction and the germline gene differ at one end; a read error may be behind it. The chain recombines TRBV7-7 with TRBJ2-2; D tentatively reads TRBD1 or TRBD2 (5 bases each). The germline V gene has CDR1 SSHAT and CDR2 FNYEAQ (reference sequence). CDR3 length: 15 amino acids. CDR3 region: CASSLGTANTGELFF. The CDR3 DNA sequence: TGTGCTAGCAGCTTAGGGACGGCGAACACCGGGGAGCTGTTTTTT.

Ten or more counts support this clonotype. This chain connects TRBV9 to TRBJ2-1, with 7 bases aligning to TRBD2. Unmatched junction bases numbered 3, after V lost 4 bases and J lost 2 bases. The V gene's germline CDR1 is SGDLS and CDR2 YYNGEE. The CDR3 is made up of 14 amino acids. CDR3 protein: CASSPSGAYNEQFF. DNA of the CDR3: TGTGCCAGCAGCCCTAGCGGCGCCTACAATGAGCAGTTCTTC.

There are a few counts of this clonotype. V usage is TRBV2 and J usage is TRBJ1-1; possibly TRBD1 for D (5 bases). V lost 7 bases and J 0 bases, leaving 15 bases between the germline ends. There are 15 residues in the CDR3. The germline CDR1 and CDR2 sequences are SNHLY and FYNNEI. CDR3 sequence: CASIRGPKLNTEAFF. The CDR3 coding sequence is TGTGCCAGCATAAGGGGTCCCAAATTGAACACTGAAGCTTTCTTT.

The sample holds many counts of this clonotype. This chain links TRBV12-3 or TRBV12-4 with TRBJ2-5; D perhaps matches TRBD2 (5 bases). Trimming stripped 0 bases from V and 4 bases from J, with 12 bases between. The CDR3 extends over 15 amino acids. The CDR3 nucleotides are TGTGCCAGCAGTTTAGCCGGGATAGCAGGAGAGACCCAGTACTTC. As protein: CASSLAGIAGETQYF.

The chain uses TRBV12-3 or TRBV12-4 and TRBJ2-3; D is possibly TRBD1 or TRBD2 (6 bases each). This CDR3 is built from 15 residues. Deletions cut 6 bases from V and 4 bases from J, with 17 bases between. The CDR3, as DNA: TGTGCCAGCAGACGACGAGAGGGGGGTCCAGATACGCAGTATTTT. Translation: CASRRREGGPDTQYF.

This clonotype was observed many times. CDR3 loop: CASSPVRASTAQYF. In DNA, the CDR3 is TGTGCCAGCAGTCCCGTCCGGGCTAGCACGGCCCAGTACTTC. The gene calls are TRBV12-3 or TRBV12-4 and TRBJ2-5; tentative D call: TRBD2 (5 bases). V was cut by 5 bases and J by 9 bases, with 19 bases left in between. The CDR3 runs to 14 residues.

This clonotype was found a few times. The V gene is TRBV3-1, the J gene TRBJ2-1, with a tentative D call TRBD1 (7 bases). There are 12 residues in the CDR3. V lost 4 bases and J 12 bases, leaving 13 bases between the germline ends. Germline values: CDR1 LGHDT, CDR2 YNNKEL (reference sequence). CDR3 coding DNA: TGTGCCAGCAGCCCAGGGGGGCAGGGGCAGTTCTTC. It codes for CASSPGGQGQFF.

There are many counts of this clonotype. The rearrangement links TRBV6-1 to TRBJ2-1, with D perhaps matching TRBD2 (5 bases). CDR1 is MNHNS, CDR2 SASEGT, per germline. The CDR3 contains 13 residues. V was clipped by 6 bases and J by 7 bases, with 13 bases between them. CDR3 region: CASRRLGKNEQFF. The CDR3 DNA is TGTGCCAGCAGGCGGCTCGGGAAAAATGAGCAGTTCTTC.

The J gene is TRBJ2-5, the V gene TRBV7-8; tentative D call: TRBD1 (6 bases). CDR1 and CDR2 from the germline V gene are SGHVS and FQNEAQ. Trimming stripped 5 bases from V and 3 bases from J, with 19 bases between. CDR3 size: 16 residues. The CDR3 loop reads CASSRRWTASKETQYF. As DNA, the CDR3 is TGTGCCAGCAGCCGTCGTTGGACAGCTTCGAAAGAGACCCAGTACTTC.

This clonotype was detected a few times. V is TRBV20-1 and J is TRBJ1-5, with D perhaps matching TRBD1 (6 bases). CDR3 length: 13 residues. V was pared by 3 bases and J by 4 bases, with 10 bases between. The germline V gene encodes CDR1 DFQATT and CDR2 SNEGSKA (reference sequence). CDR3 loop: CSARRQGNQPQHF. CDR3 DNA sequence: TGCAGTGCTAGGAGGCAGGGGAATCAGCCCCAGCATTTT.

This clonotype was detected a few times. The chain uses TRBV5-1 and TRBJ2-7; no reliable D call. V dropped 8 bases and J dropped 3 bases, with 18 bases sitting between them. Germline V lookup: CDR1 SGHRS, CDR2 YFSETQ. This CDR3 contains 14 residues. The CDR3 is CARSPRREFYEQYF. DNA for the CDR3: TGCGCCAGATCCCCCCGCCGAGAATTCTACGAGCAGTACTTC.

CDR3 loop: CSARVMGLQYNEQFF. The CDR3 nucleotides read TGCAGTGCTAGAGTAATGGGACTACAATACAATGAGCAGTTCTTC. The chain combines TRBV20-1 with TRBJ2-1, with 7 nucleotides matching TRBD2. V shed 1 base, J shed 4 bases, and the junction held 7 bases outside the gene matches. Germline V gives CDR1 DFQATT, CDR2 SNEGSKA (reference sequence). The CDR3 runs 15 residues.